This is a list of T cell receptor beta chains from one sample in a study of shared clonotypes between healthy human individuals. The table came from immunoSEQ multiplex PCR; TCRdb's copy has only in-frame clones and leaves some out. The sample lists about 600,000 clones, around 77% seen once, with approximately 12% in the top ten. What was sequenced was PBMCs. The receptors were sampled from a woman between 40 and 50 years old in good health. Some clones in this sample may be carry-over from other donors' samples. The conserved cysteine and the conserved F or W are not part of the CDR3 here.

v_gene: TRBV13
j_gene: TRBJ2-2
CDR3aa: ASSLDRTLTGELF

v_gene: TRBV5-1
j_gene: TRBJ2-1
CDR3aa: ASRVGGSSYNEQF

v_gene: TRBV25-1
j_gene: TRBJ2-7
CDR3aa: ASSEGRGPYEQY

v_gene: TRBV5-1
j_gene: TRBJ2-3
CDR3aa: ASSFGSTDTQY

v_gene: TRBV10-3
j_gene: TRBJ2-1
CDR3aa: AISEGSSYNEQF

v_gene: TRBV5-4
j_gene: TRBJ1-5
CDR3aa: ASSSSSGGGNQPQH

v_gene: TRBV5-5
j_gene: TRBJ1-4
CDR3aa: ASSVRGFGEKLF

v_gene: TRBV2
j_gene: TRBJ2-7
CDR3aa: ASSAGSSYEQY

v_gene: TRBV7-9
j_gene: TRBJ1-1
CDR3aa: ASSNGQGWTEAF

v_gene: TRBV27
j_gene: TRBJ2-2
CDR3aa: ASSLRTLGRELF

v_gene: TRBV6-1
j_gene: TRBJ1-5
CDR3aa: ASSSTENQPQH

v_gene: TRBV27
j_gene: TRBJ1-2
CDR3aa: ASSSLGAAGYT

v_gene: TRBV29-1
j_gene: TRBJ2-5
CDR3aa: SVLDRQETQY

v_gene: TRBV29-1
j_gene: TRBJ2-7
CDR3aa: SVLAGITYEQY

v_gene: TRBV5-1
j_gene: TRBJ2-1
CDR3aa: ASSLTTSGRGYNEQF

v_gene: TRBV7-2
j_gene: TRBJ2-1
CDR3aa: ASSSGLADYNEQF

v_gene: TRBV4-2
j_gene: TRBJ2-3
CDR3aa: ASSQRLAGGNTDTQY

v_gene: TRBV28
j_gene: TRBJ2-3
CDR3aa: ASSSRVPRTQY

v_gene: TRBV7-9
j_gene: TRBJ1-2
CDR3aa: ASSLEDGYGYT

v_gene: TRBV6-5
j_gene: TRBJ2-2
CDR3aa: ASSYSGIRTGELF

v_gene: TRBV19
j_gene: TRBJ2-7
CDR3aa: ASSMGTIAYEQY

v_gene: TRBV27
j_gene: TRBJ1-1
CDR3aa: ASSEGGFDTEAF

v_gene: TRBV7-2
j_gene: TRBJ2-2
CDR3aa: ASSPEVWTNTGELF

v_gene: TRBV6-6
j_gene: TRBJ2-5
CDR3aa: ASRSSGTGAAETQY

v_gene: TRBV4-1
j_gene: TRBJ2-2
CDR3aa: ASSRAGANTGELF

v_gene: TRBV5-4
j_gene: TRBJ2-3
CDR3aa: ASSRTGTPSTDTQY

v_gene: TRBV11-2
j_gene: TRBJ2-1
CDR3aa: ASSLRTGLYNEQF

v_gene: TRBV19
j_gene: TRBJ1-1
CDR3aa: ASTTTYLNTEAF

v_gene: TRBV14
j_gene: TRBJ2-1
CDR3aa: ASSQDLGSEQF

v_gene: TRBV28
j_gene: TRBJ2-7
CDR3aa: ASIPSAYSYEQY

v_gene: TRBV7-9
j_gene: TRBJ1-1
CDR3aa: ASSPPDRYTEAF